This note documents a single TCR beta chain sequence. Its antigen is unidentified. These data are taken from a study of cytomegalovirus exposure and HLA in healthy donors. Study context: Of all 400 or so donors who were genotyped, roughly 81% belonged to the Caucasian-associated ancestry cluster.

CDR1 is GTSNPN and CDR2 is SVGIG in the germline V gene (reference sequence). V was clipped by 2 bases and J by 2 bases, with 13 bases between them. CDR3 length equals 16 residues. Findings and caveats of the study: Analysis was performed later, and it showed HLA-associated TCR beta chains to be more clonally expanded than equally common others. TCR sequences were mostly rare, though some public TCRs occurred in many donors.

The PCR used 60 Vbeta and 13 Jbeta primers. The assay was immunoSEQ multiplex PCR, and TCRdb's table has in-frame clones only and misses some. This table holds 150,000 or so clones, about 76% found once. Sequencing was carried out using PBMCs. This chain links TRBV30 with TRBJ2-6, with a weak D call TRBD2 (6 bases). The sequence derives from a man younger than 45 in good health and CMV-seropositive. The CDR3 loop is CAWSYGGAAGANVLTF. The CDR3 nucleotides read TGTGCCTGGAGTTACGGGGGTGCCGCTGGGGCCAACGTCCTGACTTTC.